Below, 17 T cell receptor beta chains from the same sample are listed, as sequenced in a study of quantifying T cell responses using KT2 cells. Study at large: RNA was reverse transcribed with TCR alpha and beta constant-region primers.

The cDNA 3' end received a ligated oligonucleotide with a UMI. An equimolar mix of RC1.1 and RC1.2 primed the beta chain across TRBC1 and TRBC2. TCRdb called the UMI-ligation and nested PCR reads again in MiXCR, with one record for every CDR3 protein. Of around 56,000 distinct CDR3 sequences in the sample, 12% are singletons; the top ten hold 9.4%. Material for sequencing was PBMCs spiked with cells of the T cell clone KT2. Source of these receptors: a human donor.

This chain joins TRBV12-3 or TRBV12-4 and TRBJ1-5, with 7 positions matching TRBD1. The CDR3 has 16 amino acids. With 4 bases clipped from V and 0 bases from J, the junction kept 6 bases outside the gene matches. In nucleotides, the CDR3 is TGTGCCAGCAGTTATAGACAGGGCAATAGCAATCAGCCCCAGCATTTT. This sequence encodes CASSYRQGNSNQPQHF.

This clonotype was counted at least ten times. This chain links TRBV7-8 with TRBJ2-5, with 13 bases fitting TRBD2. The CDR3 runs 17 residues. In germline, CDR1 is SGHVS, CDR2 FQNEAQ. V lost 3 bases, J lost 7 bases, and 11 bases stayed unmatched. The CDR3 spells CASSFFGTSGKFGTQYF. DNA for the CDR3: TGTGCCAGCAGCTTCTTTGGGACTAGCGGGAAATTCGGGACCCAGTACTTC.

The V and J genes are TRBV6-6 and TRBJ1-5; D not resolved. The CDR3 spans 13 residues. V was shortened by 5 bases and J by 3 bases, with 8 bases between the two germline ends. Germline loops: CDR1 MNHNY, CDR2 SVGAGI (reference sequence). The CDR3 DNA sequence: TGTGCCAGCAGTAAAAGTGACAATCAGCCCCAGCATTTT. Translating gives CASSKSDNQPQHF.

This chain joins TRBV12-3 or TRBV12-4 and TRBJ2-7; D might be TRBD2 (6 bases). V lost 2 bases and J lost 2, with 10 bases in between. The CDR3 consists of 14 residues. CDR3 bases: TGTGCCAGCAGTTTACGCGGGAAAACCTACGAGCAGTACTTC. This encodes CASSLRGKTYEQYF.

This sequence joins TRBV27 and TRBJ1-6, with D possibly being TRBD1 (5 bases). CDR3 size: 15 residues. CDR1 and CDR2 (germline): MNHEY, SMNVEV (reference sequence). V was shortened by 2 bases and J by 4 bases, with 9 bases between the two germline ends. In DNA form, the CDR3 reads TGTGCCAGCAGTTTACCGCCAGGGTATAATTCACCCCTCCACTTT. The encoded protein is CASSLPPGYNSPLHF.

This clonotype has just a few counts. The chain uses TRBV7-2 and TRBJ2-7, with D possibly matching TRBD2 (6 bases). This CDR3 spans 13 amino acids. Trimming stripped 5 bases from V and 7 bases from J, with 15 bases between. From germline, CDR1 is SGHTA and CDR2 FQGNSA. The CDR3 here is CASSHTRGDEQYF. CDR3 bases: TGTGCCAGCAGCCACACCCGCGGGGATGAGCAGTACTTC.

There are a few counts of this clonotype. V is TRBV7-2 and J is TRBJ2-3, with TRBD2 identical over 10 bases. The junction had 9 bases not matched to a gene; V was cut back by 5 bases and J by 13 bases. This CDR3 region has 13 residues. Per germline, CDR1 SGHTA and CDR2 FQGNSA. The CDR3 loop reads CASSRGQGLAEYF. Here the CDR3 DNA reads TGTGCCAGCAGCCGAGGACAAGGACTAGCGGAGTATTTT. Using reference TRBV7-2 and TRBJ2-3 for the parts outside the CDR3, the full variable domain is GAGVSQSPSNKVTEKGKDVELRCDPISGHTALYWYRQSLGQGLEFLIYFQGNSAPDKSGLPSDRFSAERTGGSVSTLTIQRTQQEDSAVYLCASSRGQGLAEYFGPGTRLTVL.

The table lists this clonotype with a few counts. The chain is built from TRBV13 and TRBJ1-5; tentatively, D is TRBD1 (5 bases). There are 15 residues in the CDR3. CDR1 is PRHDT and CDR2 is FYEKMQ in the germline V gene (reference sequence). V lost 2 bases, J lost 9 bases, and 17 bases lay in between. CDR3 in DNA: TGTGCCAGCAGCTTATTTGGACAACCGACGGCGCCCCAGCATTTT. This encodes CASSLFGQPTAPQHF.

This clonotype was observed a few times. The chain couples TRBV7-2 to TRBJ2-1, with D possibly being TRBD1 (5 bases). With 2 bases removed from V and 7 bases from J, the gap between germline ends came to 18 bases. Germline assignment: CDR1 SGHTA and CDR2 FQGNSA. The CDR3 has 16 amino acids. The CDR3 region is CASSLNRVGAKNEQFF. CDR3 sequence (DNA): TGTGCCAGCAGCTTAAATCGAGTAGGGGCGAAAAATGAGCAGTTCTTC.

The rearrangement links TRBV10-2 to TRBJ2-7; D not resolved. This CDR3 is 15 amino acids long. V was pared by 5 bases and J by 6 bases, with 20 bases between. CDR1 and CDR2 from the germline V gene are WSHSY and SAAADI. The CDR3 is CASSSGPTGESEQYF. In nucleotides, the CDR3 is TGCGCCAGCAGTTCAGGACCGACCGGTGAAAGCGAGCAGTACTTC.

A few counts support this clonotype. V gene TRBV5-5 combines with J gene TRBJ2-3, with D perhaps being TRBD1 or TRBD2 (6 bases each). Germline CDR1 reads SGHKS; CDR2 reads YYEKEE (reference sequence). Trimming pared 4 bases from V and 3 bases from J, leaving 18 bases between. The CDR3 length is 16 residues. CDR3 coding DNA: TGTGCCAGCAGCGCCGGACAGAGCGGGTTAACAGATACGCAGTATTTT. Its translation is CASSAGQSGLTDTQYF.

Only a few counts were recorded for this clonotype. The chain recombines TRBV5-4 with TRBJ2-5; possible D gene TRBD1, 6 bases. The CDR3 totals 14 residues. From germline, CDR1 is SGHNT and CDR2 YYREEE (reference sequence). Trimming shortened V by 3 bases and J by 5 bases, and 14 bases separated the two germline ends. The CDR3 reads CASSSETGWETQYF. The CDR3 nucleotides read TGTGCCAGCAGCTCAGAGACAGGTTGGGAGACCCAGTACTTC. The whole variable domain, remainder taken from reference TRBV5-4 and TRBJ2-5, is ETGVTQSPTHLIKTRGQQVTLRCSSQSGHNTVSWYQQALGQGPQFIFQYYREEENGRGNFPPRFSGLQFPNYSSELNVNALELDDSALYLCASSSETGWETQYFGPGTRLLVL.

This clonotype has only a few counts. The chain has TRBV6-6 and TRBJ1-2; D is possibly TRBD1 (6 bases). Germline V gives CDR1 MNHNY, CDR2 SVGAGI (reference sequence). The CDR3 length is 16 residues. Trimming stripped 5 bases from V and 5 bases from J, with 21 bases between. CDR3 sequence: CASSPPGGGGSYGYTF. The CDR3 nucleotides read TGTGCCAGCAGTCCCCCGGGCGGCGGGGGCTCTTATGGCTACACCTTC.

CDR3 bases: TGTGCCAGCAGCTCTAGCGGGGGGGCCTACGAGCAGTACTTC. This encodes CASSSSGGAYEQYF. The rearrangement uses TRBV5-6 and TRBJ2-7, with 12 bases that match TRBD2. After removal of 3 bases from V and 2 bases from J, the junction contained 0 bases not matched to a gene. This CDR3 spans 14 amino acids. CDR1 SGHDT and CDR2 YYEEEE come from the germline V gene.

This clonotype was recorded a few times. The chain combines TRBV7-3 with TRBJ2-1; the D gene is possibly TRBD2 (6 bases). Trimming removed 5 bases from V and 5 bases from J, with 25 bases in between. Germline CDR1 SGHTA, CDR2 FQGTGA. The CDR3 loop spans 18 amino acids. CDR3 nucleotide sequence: TGTGCCAGCAGCCTCCTGGGGACTCGTTTTAGTGGGCACAATGAGCAGTTCTTC. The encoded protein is CASSLLGTRFSGHNEQFF.

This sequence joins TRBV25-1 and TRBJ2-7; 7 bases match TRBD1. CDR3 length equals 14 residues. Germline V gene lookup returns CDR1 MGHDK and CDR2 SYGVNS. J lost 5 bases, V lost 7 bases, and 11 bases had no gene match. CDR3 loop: CASTSTGFSDEQYF. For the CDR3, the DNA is TGTGCCAGCACTTCGACAGGGTTTAGCGACGAGCAGTACTTC.

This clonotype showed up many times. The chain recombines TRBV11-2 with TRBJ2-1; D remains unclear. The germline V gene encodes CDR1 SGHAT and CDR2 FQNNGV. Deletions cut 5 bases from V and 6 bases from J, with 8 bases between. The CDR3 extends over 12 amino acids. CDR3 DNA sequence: TGTGCCAGCAGCCCGGCAGGCAATGAGCAGTTCTTC. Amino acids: CASSPAGNEQFF.